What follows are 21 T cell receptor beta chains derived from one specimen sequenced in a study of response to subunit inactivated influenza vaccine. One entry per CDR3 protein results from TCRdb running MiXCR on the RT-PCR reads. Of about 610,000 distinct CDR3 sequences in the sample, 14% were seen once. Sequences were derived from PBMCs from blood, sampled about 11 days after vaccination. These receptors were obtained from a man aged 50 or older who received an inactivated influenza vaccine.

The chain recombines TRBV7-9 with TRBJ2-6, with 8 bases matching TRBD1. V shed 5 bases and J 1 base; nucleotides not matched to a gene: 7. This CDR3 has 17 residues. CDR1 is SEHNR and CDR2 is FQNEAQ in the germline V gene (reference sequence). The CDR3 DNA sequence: TGTGCCAGCAGCCCCGGACAGGGAGGTTCTGGGGCCAACGTCCTGACTTTC. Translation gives CASSPGQGGSGANVLTF.

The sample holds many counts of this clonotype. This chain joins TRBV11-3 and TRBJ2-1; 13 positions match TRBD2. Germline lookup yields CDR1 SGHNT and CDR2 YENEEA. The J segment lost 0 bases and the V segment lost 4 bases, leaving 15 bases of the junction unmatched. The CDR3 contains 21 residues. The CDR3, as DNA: TGTGCCAGCAGCTCCACCCCGGGACTAGCGGGAAGACCTAGCTCCTACAATGAGCAGTTCTTC. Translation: CASSSTPGLAGRPSSYNEQFF.

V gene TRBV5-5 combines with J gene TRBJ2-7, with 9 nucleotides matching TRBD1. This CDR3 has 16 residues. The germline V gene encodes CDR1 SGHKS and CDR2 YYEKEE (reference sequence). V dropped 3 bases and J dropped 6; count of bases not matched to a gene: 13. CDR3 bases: TGTGCCAGCAGCTGGATGACAGGGGGGGGATCCGGCGAGCAGTACTTC. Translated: CASSWMTGGGSGEQYF.

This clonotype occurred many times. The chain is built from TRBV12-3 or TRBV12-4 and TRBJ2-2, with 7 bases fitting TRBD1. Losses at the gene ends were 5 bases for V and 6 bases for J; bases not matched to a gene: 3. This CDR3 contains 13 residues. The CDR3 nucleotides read TGTGCCAGCAGTGGAGACAGGGCCGGGGAGCTGTTTTTT. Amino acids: CASSGDRAGELFF.

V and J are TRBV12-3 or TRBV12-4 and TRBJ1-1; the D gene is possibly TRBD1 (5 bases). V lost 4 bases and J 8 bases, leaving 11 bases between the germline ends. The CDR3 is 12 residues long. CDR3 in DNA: TGTGCCAGCAGTTCCAGGGCAGGGGAAGCTTTCTTT. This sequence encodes CASSSRAGEAFF.

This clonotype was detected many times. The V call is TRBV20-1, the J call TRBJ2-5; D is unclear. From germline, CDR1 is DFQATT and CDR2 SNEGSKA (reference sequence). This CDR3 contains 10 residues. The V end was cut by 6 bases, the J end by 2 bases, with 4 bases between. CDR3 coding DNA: TGCAGTGCAACACAAGAGACCCAGTACTTC. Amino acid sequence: CSATQETQYF.

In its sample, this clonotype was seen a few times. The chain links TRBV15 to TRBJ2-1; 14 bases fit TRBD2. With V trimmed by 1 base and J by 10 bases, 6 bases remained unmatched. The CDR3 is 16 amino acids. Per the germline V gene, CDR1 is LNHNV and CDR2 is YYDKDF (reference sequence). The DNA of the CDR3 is TGTGCCACCAGCAGAGCCGGGACTAGCGGGAGAAGGGAGCAGTTCTTC. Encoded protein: CATSRAGTSGRREQFF.

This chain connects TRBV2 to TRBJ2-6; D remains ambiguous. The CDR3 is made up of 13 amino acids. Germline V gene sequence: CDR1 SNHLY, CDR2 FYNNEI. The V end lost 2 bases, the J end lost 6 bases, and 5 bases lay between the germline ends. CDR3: CASSELVANVLTF. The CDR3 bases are TGTGCCAGCAGTGAATTAGTGGCCAACGTCCTGACTTTC.

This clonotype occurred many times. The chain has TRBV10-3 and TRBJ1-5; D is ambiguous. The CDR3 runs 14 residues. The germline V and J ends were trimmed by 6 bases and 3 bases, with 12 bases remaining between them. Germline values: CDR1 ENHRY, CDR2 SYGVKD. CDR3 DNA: TGTGCCATCAGCGAATACAGTGACAATCAGCCCCAGCATTTT. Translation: CAISEYSDNQPQHF.

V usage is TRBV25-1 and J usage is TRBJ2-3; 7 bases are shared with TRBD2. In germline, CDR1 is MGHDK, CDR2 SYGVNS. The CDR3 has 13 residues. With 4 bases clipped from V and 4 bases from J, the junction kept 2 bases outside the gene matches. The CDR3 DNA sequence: TGTGCCAGCAGTGCTGGGAGGGCAGATACGCAGTATTTT. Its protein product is CASSAGRADTQYF.

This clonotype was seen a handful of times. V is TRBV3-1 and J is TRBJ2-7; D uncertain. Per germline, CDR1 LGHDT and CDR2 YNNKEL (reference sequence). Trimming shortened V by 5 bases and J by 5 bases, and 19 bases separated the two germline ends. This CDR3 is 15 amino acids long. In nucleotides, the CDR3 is TGTGCCAGCAGCTTCAGTGGCATAAATATCGACGAGCAGTACTTC. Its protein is CASSFSGINIDEQYF.

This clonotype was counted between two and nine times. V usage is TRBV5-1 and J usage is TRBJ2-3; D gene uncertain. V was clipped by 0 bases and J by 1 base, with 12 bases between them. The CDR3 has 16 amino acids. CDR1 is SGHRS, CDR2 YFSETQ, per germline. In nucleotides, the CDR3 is TGCGCCAGCAGCTTGGCCTCTCAGGTGGGCACAGATACGCAGTATTTT. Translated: CASSLASQVGTDTQYF. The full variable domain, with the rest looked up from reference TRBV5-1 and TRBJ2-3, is KAGVTQTPRYLIKTRGQQVTLSCSPISGHRSVSWYQQTPGQGLQFLFEYFSETQRNKGNFPGRFSGRQFSNSRSEMNVSTLELGDSALYLCASSLASQVGTDTQYFGPGTRLTVL.

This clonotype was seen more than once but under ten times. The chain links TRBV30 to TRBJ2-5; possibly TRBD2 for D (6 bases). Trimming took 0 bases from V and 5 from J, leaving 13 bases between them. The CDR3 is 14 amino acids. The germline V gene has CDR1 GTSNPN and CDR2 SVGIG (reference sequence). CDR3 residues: CAWSVRRVRETQYF. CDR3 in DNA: TGTGCCTGGAGTGTCCGGAGGGTTCGGGAGACCCAGTACTTC.

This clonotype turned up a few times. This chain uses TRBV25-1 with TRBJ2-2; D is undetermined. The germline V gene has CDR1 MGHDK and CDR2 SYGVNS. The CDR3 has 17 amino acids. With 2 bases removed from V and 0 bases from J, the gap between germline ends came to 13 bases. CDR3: CASSEIRAGSNTGELFF. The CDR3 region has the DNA TGTGCCAGCAGTGAAATTCGGGCAGGCTCGAACACCGGGGAGCTGTTTTTT.

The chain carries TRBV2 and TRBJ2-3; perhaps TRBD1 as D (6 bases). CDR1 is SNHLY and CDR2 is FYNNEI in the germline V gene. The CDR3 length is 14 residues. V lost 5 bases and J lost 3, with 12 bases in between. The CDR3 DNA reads TGTGCCAGCAGTACTTTAGGGGGAACAGATACGCAGTATTTT. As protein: CASSTLGGTDTQYF.

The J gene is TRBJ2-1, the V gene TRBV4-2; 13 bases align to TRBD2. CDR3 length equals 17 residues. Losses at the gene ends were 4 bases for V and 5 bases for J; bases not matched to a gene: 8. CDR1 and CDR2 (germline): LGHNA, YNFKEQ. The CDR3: CASSPTRGTSGNNEQFF. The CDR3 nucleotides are TGTGCCAGCAGCCCAACTCGAGGGACTAGCGGGAACAATGAGCAGTTCTTC.

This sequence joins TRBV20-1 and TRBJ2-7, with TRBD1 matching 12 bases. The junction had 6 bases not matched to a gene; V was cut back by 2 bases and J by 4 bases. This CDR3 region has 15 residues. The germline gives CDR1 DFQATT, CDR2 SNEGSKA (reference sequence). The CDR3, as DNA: TGCAGTGCTAGATCCCCGGGACAGGGGGCTTACGAGCAGTACTTC. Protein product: CSARSPGQGAYEQYF.

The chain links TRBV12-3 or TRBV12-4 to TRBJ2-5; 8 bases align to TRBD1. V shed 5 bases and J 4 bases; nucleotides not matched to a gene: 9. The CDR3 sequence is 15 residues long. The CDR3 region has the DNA TGTGCCAGCAGTCGCCCCGGGACAGGCGTAGAGACCCAGTACTTC. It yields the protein CASSRPGTGVETQYF.

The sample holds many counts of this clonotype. The DNA of the CDR3 is TGTGCCAGCAGCTTAATCAGTTACGAGCAGTACTTC. Its translation: CASSLISYEQYF. V gene TRBV7-9 combines with J gene TRBJ2-7; D ambiguous. Between the trimmed V and J ends, which lost 2 bases and 4 bases, there was a span of 6 bases. Germline V gene data show CDR1 as SEHNR and CDR2 as FQNEAQ (reference sequence). The CDR3 has 12 amino acids. The variable domain in full, completed from reference TRBV7-9 and TRBJ2-7, reads DTGVSQNPRHKITKRGQNVTFRCDPISEHNRLYWYRQTLGQGPEFLTYFQNEAQLEKSRLLSDRFSAERPKGSFSTLEIQRTEQGDSAMYLCASSLISYEQYFGPGTRLTVT.

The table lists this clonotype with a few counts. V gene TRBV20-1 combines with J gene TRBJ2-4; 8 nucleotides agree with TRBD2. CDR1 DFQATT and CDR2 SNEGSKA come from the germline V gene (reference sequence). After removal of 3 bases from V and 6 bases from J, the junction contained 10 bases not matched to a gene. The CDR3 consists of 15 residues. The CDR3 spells CSARGLGRGRNIQYF. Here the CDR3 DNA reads TGCAGTGCTAGGGGACTAGGGCGGGGGCGAAACATTCAGTACTTC.

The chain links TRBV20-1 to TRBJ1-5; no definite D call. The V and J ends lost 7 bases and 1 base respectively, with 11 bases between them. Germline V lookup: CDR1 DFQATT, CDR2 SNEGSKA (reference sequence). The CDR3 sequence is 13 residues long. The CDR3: CSVRTQSNQPQHF. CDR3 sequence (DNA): TGCAGTGTCCGAACACAAAGCAATCAGCCCCAGCATTTT.